What follows is one T cell receptor beta chain and its context. This sample is drawn from a study of shared clonotypes between healthy human individuals. Every contributor of samples was a Caucasian grown-up residing in Nashville, Tennessee. The CDR3 is 15 amino acids. Germline CDR1 is MDHEN and CDR2 is SYDVKM. Trimming removed 2 bases at V and 2 bases at J, with 13 bases between. Tens of thousands of T cell genomes, or around 300 ng DNA, went into unsorted PBMC replicate PCRs. Data came from immunoSEQ multiplex PCR; TCRdb stores just in-frame clones and leaves some out. Of fewer than 650,000 clones in the sample, 76% were seen once.

Sequencing was done on a sample of PBMCs. This clonotype was sampled from a woman in her thirties or forties in good health. Some clones in this sample may be carry-over from other donors' samples. The chain carries TRBV28 and TRBJ2-7; tentative D call: TRBD2 (6 bases). Written as DNA, the CDR3 is TGTGCCAGCAGTTTAATTGGTTCGGGGGCCTACGAGCAGTACTTC. Residues: CASSLIGSGAYEQYF.